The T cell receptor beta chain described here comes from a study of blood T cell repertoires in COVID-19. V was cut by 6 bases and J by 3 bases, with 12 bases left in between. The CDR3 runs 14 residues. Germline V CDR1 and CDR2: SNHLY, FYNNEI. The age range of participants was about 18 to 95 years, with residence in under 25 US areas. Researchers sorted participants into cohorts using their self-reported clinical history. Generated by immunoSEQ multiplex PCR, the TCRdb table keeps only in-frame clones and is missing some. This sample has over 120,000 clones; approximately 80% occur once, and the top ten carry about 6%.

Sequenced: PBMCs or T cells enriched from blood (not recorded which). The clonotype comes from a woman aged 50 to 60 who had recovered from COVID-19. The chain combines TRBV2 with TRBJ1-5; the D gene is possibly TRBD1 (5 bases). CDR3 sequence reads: CASRRTTINQPQHF. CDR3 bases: TGTGCCAGCAGGAGGACAACAATCAATCAGCCCCAGCATTTT.